This T cell receptor (beta chain) was retrieved from a study of T-cell reconstitution after alpha-beta-depleted transplantation in children. Study results and caveats: Newly produced T cells mostly accounted for T-cell counts and diversity one year post-transplant. Where alpha-beta T cells came from about two months after transplant was reportedly several hundred expanded graft clones. Recipient T cells and thymic progenitors that survived were the source of the high TCRbeta diversity seen at day 60 in some patients.

It was with unique molecular identifiers that the TCRbeta library was prepared. TCRdb re-called the PCR reads with MiXCR, one entry per CDR3 protein. The sample has just under 150,000 distinct CDR3 sequences, 7.5% to 9% seen once. This clonotype has only a few counts. Its antigen remains unknown. Germline CDR1 reads DFQATT; CDR2 reads SNEGSKA (reference sequence). CDR3 size: 14 residues. J was trimmed by 1 base and V by 3 bases; bases with no gene match: 4. The sequences come from PBMCs, mostly from graft donor cells, collected 180 days after TCRalphabeta/CD19-depleted stem cell transplant. This clonotype was obtained from a female patient aged 2 to 10 who had a stem cell transplant for congenital amegakaryocytic thrombocytopenia, so the T cells may come from the graft donor. The rearrangement uses TRBV20-1 and TRBJ2-7, with 9 bases aligning to TRBD1. The CDR3 is CSARRTGVSYEQYF. The CDR3 DNA reads as TGCAGTGCTAGGAGGACAGGGGTTTCCTACGAGCAGTACTTC.